A single sample is the source of the 19 T cell receptor beta chains below, sequenced in a study of cytomegalovirus exposure and HLA in healthy donors. In the PCR, 60 Vbeta and 13 Jbeta primers were used. Profiling relied on immunoSEQ multiplex PCR, and the TCRdb table lists in-frame clones only, not all of them. The sample lists 50,000 to 65,000 clones, roughly 70% seen once, with 20% to 25% in the top ten. Sequencing was carried out using PBMCs. These receptors all come from a woman aged 45 to 65 in good health and CMV-seropositive.

V and J are TRBV7-9 and TRBJ1-4; D ambiguous. This CDR3 has 15 amino acids. Looked up from germline, CDR1 is SEHNR and CDR2 is FQNEAQ (reference sequence). V dropped 5 bases and J dropped 0 bases, with 10 bases sitting between them. The CDR3 loop reads CASSRRGATNEKLFF. The DNA for the CDR3 is TGTGCCAGCAGCCGCCGGGGTGCAACTAATGAAAAACTGTTTTTT.

This clone was recorded a few times. The genes are TRBV1 and TRBJ2-3; the tabulated D call, TRBD2, remains unverified against the DNA. TRBV1 is listed as a pseudogene. The length of the CDR3 is 17 residues. The CDR3 loop is CTSSQESDGGGTDTQYF. In nucleotides, the CDR3 is TGCACCAGCAGCCAAGAATCGGACGGGGGGGGCACAGATACGCAGTATTTT.

The chain recombines TRBV7-9 with TRBJ1-4; D ambiguous. Trimming removed 3 bases at V and 6 bases at J, with 17 bases between. This CDR3 region has 16 residues. Germline V CDR1 and CDR2: SEHNR, FQNEAQ (reference sequence). CDR3 amino acids: CASSFLKGGSDEKLFF. The CDR3 DNA follows: TGTGCCAGCAGCTTCCTGAAAGGCGGGTCGGATGAAAAACTGTTTTTT.

The chain has TRBV28 and TRBJ2-7, with 8 bases that match TRBD1. Germline-derived CDR1 and CDR2 are MDHEN and SYDVKM. J lost 2 bases, V lost 4 bases, and 7 bases had no gene match. The CDR3 length is 15 residues. CDR3 sequence: CASSSGQGSTYEQYF. The DNA for the CDR3 is TGTGCCAGCAGTTCAGGACAGGGTAGTACCTACGAGCAGTACTTC.

V and J are TRBV27 and TRBJ2-3, with TRBD2 as a possible D gene (7 bases). The CDR3 is 14 amino acids. Trimming cost V 11 bases and J 11 bases, with 26 bases left between them. The germline CDR1 and CDR2 sequences are MNHEY and SMNVEV (reference sequence). CDR3 sequence (DNA): TGTGCCTCCTGGGGGGCTAGCGGAAACGTTCAGCAGTATTTT. It is translated as CASWGASGNVQQYF.

The V gene is TRBV7-9, the J gene TRBJ2-1; 8 bases fit TRBD1. This CDR3 comprises 17 residues. Trimming at V came to 5 bases and at J to 5 bases, leaving 14 bases not matched to a gene. CDR1 is SEHNR and CDR2 is FQNEAQ in the germline V gene (reference sequence). CDR3 nucleotides: TGTGCCAGCAGCCACTGGACAGGGAATATAGGGGACAATGAGCAGTTCTTC. Its protein product is CASSHWTGNIGDNEQFF.

Here the CDR3 reads CASSSIAGGRRTYNEQFF. The CDR3 DNA sequence: TGTGCCAGCAGCTCTATAGCGGGGGGCCGCCGTACTTATAATGAGCAGTTCTTC. This sequence joins TRBV7-2 and TRBJ2-1, with 10 bases fitting TRBD2. Trimming cost V 4 bases and J 7 bases; bases outside gene matches: 16. Germline V gene data show CDR1 as SGHTA and CDR2 as FQGNSA. This CDR3 spans 18 amino acids.

The DNA for the CDR3 is TGTGCCAGCGCCACGCCTAGCGGGGGAAGTGAGCAGTACTTC. Its translation: CASATPSGGSEQYF. The genes are TRBV27 and TRBJ2-7, with 10 positions matching TRBD2. This CDR3 is built from 14 residues. Germline V gives CDR1 MNHEY, CDR2 SMNVEV (reference sequence). V was clipped by 8 bases and J by 7 bases; unmatched bases: 11.

The chain couples TRBV5-4 to TRBJ2-1; perhaps TRBD2 as D (6 bases). From germline, CDR1 is SGHNT and CDR2 YYREEE (reference sequence). The CDR3 extends over 12 amino acids. V gave up 4 bases and J gave up 13 bases, with 15 bases separating them. The DNA for the CDR3 is TGTGCCAGCAGCGAAACTAGCAACAGTCAGTTCTTC. Translation: CASSETSNSQFF. Full variable domain (remainder filled in from reference TRBV5-4 and TRBJ2-1): ETGVTQSPTHLIKTRGQQVTLRCSSQSGHNTVSWYQQALGQGPQFIFQYYREEENGRGNFPPRFSGLQFPNYSSELNVNALELDDSALYLCASSETSNSQFFGPGTRLTVL.

This clone was observed once. The chain uses TRBV27 and TRBJ2-5, with TRBD2 matching over 9 bases. Germline V gene sequence: CDR1 MNHEY, CDR2 SMNVEV (reference sequence). V trimming: 3 bases; J trimming: 3 bases; junction bases outside the gene matches: 5. The CDR3 is 15 residues long. CDR3 loop: CASSFSGTSKETQYF. The CDR3 coding sequence is TGTGCCAGCAGTTTCTCCGGGACTAGCAAAGAGACCCAGTACTTC.

The chain recombines TRBV7-2 with TRBJ2-1, with 13 bases that match TRBD2. J gave up 9 bases and V 5 bases, and 7 bases lay outside the gene matches. CDR3 length: 15 residues. From germline, CDR1 is SGHTA and CDR2 FQGNSA. The CDR3 sequence is CASSRLAGGIFEQFF. The CDR3 DNA sequence: TGTGCCAGCAGCAGACTAGCGGGAGGTATTTTTGAGCAGTTCTTC.

V usage is TRBV27 and J usage is TRBJ2-7; TRBD2 might be the D (5 bases). Looked up from germline, CDR1 is MNHEY and CDR2 is SMNVEV (reference sequence). Trimming took 1 base from V and 6 from J, leaving 10 bases between them. This CDR3 is built from 13 residues. The CDR3: CASSLYTAGEQYF. The DNA of the CDR3 is TGTGCCAGCAGTTTATACACGGCGGGCGAGCAGTACTTC.

This clone showed up just a few times. The J gene is TRBJ2-3, the V gene TRBV29-1; TRBD1 aligns across 7 bases. CDR1 is SQVTM, CDR2 ANQGSEA, per germline. Trimming removed 6 bases from V and 1 base from J; junction bases left unmatched: 10. The CDR3 totals 15 residues. CDR3 in amino acids: CSVDPTGDGTDTQYF. The CDR3 DNA is TGCAGCGTAGACCCAACAGGGGATGGCACAGATACGCAGTATTTT.

The chain uses TRBV30 and TRBJ2-1, with 9 bases that match TRBD2. V shed 3 bases and J 12 bases; nucleotides not matched to a gene: 12. CDR1 and CDR2 (germline): GTSNPN, SVGIG (reference sequence). The CDR3 length is 14 residues. As DNA, the CDR3 is TGTGCCTGGAGGCGGGAGGGCCCGACCTCTGGGCAGTTCTTC. Its translation: CAWRREGPTSGQFF.

This clone has just one count. V gene TRBV5-6 combines with J gene TRBJ2-5; 7 nucleotides match TRBD2. Gene TRBJ2-7 matches the end of the DNA better, so the J call may be wrong. Germline V gene data show CDR1 as SGHDT and CDR2 as YYEEEE. The CDR3 extends over 12 amino acids. CDR3 amino acids: CAGPGREIEQYF. DNA of the CDR3: TGTGCCGGGCCGGGGAGGGAGATCGAGCAGTACTTC.

The CDR3 spells CASSRLLSGTNQETQYF. The CDR3 DNA reads as TGTGCCAGCAGCCGCCTTTTGAGCGGAACTAATCAAGAGACCCAGTACTTC. This chain links TRBV7-8 with TRBJ2-5; a weak D match, TRBD2 (5 bases). Between the trimmed V and J ends, which lost 5 bases and 2 bases, there was a span of 21 bases. Germline values: CDR1 SGHVS, CDR2 FQNEAQ. The CDR3 consists of 17 residues.

J is TRBJ1-6 and V is TRBV29-1, with D maybe TRBD1 (5 bases). The CDR3 has 15 amino acids. From germline, CDR1 is SQVTM and CDR2 ANQGSEA. Trimming cost V 5 bases and J 7 bases, with 18 bases left between them. In DNA, the CDR3 is TGCAGCGTTTCAACCGGGGGGGTCCCAAATTCACCCCTCCACTTT. Encoded protein: CSVSTGGVPNSPLHF.

V gene TRBV7-2 combines with J gene TRBJ2-7; TRBD1 matches 8 bases. Looked up from germline, CDR1 is SGHTA and CDR2 is FQGNSA. The CDR3 is 15 residues long. V dropped 2 bases and J dropped 4; count of bases not matched to a gene: 7. This CDR3 is CASSLRKQGDYEQYF. The CDR3 coding sequence is TGTGCCAGCAGCTTAAGAAAACAGGGGGATTACGAGCAGTACTTC.

This rearrangement joins TRBV30 to TRBJ2-6, with no clear D. There are 12 residues in the CDR3. CDR1 is GTSNPN and CDR2 is SVGIG in the germline V gene (reference sequence). The V gene lost 7 bases and the J gene lost 2 bases, with 6 bases spanning the gap. CDR3 residues: CALRAGANVLTF. CDR3 bases: TGTGCCTTACGGGCTGGGGCCAACGTCCTGACTTTC.